The subject of this entry is one T cell receptor (beta chain). As yet, its antigen is unknown. Described treatment: approximately 11-day PBMC culture with coronavirus spike peptide pools or control peptides (ViraFEST assay). Cultured CD4+ T cell DNA was sequenced using the Oncomine TCR Beta short-read assay. Using its own MiXCR run on the PCR reads, TCRdb lists one record per CDR3 protein. The sample holds about 18,000 distinct CDR3 sequences; around 45% are singletons and the top ten take over 7%. These data come from a study of vaccination and CD4 T cells after COVID-19. About the study: SARS-CoV-2, HCoV-NL63, HCoV-OC43 and HCoV-229E supplied the overlapping spike peptides used to stimulate cells.

The starting material was CD4+ T cells from blood, cultured in vitro, obtained after SARS-CoV-2 vaccination. The clonotype originates from a human donor who had recovered from COVID-19.

The CDR3 DNA sequence: TGTGCCAGCAGCTTAGTTGGACATCTGAACACTGAAGCTTTCTTT. Translating gives CASSLVGHLNTEAFF. The chain couples TRBV7-2 to TRBJ1-1; a weak D match, TRBD1 (5 bases). V shed 1 base and J shed 0 bases, with 9 bases lying between them. CDR3 size: 15 residues. The germline gives CDR1 SGHTA, CDR2 FQGNSA.